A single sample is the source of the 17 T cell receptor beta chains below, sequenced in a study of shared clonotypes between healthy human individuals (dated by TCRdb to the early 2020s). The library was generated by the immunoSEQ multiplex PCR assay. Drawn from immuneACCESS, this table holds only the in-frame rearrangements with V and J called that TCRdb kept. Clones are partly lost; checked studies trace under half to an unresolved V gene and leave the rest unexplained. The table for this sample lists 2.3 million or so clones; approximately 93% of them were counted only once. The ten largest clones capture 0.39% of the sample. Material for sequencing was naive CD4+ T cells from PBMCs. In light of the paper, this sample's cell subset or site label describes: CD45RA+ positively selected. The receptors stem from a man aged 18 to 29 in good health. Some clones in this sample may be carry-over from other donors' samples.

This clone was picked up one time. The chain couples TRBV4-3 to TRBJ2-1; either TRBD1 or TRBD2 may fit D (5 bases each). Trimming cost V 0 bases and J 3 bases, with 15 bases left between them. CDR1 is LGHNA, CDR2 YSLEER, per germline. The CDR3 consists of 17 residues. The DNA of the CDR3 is TGCGCCAGCAGCCAAGATCTTGGGGGACCCCTCTACAATGAGCAGTTCTTC. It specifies CASSQDLGGPLYNEQFF.

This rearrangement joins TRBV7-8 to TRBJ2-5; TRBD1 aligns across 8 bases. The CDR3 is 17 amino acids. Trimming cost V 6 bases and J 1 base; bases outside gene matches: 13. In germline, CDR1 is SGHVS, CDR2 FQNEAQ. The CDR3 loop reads CASRIFSLGQAQETQYF. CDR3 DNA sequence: TGTGCCAGCAGGATCTTTTCACTGGGACAGGCCCAAGAGACCCAGTACTTC.

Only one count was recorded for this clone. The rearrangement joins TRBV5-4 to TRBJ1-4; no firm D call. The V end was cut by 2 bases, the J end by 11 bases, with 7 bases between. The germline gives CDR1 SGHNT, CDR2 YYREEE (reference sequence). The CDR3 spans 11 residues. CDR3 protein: CASSLEKKLFF. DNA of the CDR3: TGTGCCAGCAGCTTAGAGAAGAAACTGTTTTTT.

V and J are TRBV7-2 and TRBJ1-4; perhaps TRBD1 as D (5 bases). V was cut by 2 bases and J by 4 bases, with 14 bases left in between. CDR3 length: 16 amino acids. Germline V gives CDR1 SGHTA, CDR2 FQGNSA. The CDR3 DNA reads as TGTGCCAGCAGCTTAAGGCCGGGACGGGTTAATGAAAAACTGTTTTTT. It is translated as CASSLRPGRVNEKLFF.

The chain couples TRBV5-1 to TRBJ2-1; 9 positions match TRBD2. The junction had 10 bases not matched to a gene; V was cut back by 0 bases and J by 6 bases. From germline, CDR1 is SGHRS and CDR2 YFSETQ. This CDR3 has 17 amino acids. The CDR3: CASSLAAGLASGNEQFF. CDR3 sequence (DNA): TGCGCCAGCAGCTTGGCCGCCGGACTAGCGAGCGGCAATGAGCAGTTCTTC.

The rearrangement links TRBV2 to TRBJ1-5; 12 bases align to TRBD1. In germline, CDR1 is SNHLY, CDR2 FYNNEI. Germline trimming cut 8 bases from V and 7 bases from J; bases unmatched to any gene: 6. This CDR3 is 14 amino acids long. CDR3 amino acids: CASDGTGGRQPQHF. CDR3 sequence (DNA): TGTGCCAGCGATGGGACAGGGGGCCGGCAGCCCCAGCATTTT.

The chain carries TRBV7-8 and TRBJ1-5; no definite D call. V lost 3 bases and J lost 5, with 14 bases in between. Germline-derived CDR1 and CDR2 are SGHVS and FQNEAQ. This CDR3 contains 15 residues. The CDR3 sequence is CASSFLGELHQPQHF. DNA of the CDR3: TGTGCCAGCAGCTTTTTGGGCGAGCTCCATCAGCCCCAGCATTTT.

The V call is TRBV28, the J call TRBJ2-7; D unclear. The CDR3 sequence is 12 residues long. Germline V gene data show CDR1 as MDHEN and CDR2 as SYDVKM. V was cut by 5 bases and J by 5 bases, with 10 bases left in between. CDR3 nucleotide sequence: TGTGCCAGCAGTGACACGGCGAACGAGCAGTACTTC. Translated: CASSDTANEQYF.

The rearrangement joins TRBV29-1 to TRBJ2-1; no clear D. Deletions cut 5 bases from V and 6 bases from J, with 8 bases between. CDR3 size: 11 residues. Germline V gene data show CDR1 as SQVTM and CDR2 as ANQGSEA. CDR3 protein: CSVLSPNEQFF. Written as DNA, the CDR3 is TGCAGCGTTCTTAGCCCCAATGAGCAGTTCTTC.

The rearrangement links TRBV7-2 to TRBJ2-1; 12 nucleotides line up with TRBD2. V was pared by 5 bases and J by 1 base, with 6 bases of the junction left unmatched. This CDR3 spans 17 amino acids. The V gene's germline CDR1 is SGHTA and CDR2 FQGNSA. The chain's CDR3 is CASSPTSGGGSYNEQFF. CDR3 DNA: TGTGCCAGCAGCCCGACTAGCGGGGGTGGTTCCTACAATGAGCAGTTCTTC.

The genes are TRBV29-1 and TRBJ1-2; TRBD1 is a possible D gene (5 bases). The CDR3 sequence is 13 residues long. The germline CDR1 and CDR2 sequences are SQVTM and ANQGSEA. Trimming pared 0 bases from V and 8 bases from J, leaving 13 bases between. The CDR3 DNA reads TGCAGCGTTGAAGATTGGGCAGGGATCGGCTACACCTTC. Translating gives CSVEDWAGIGYTF.

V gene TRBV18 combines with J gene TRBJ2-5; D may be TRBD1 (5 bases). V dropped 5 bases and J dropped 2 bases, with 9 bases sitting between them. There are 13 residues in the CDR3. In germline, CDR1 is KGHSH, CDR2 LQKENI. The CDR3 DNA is TGTGCCAGCTCATGGGGCAGTCAAGAGACCCAGTACTTC. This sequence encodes CASSWGSQETQYF. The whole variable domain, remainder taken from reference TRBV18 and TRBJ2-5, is NAGVMQNPRHLVRRRGQEARLRCSPMKGHSHVYWYRQLPEEGLKFMVYLQKENIIDESGMPKERFSAEFPKEGPSILRIQQVVRGDSAAYFCASSWGSQETQYFGPGTRLLVL.

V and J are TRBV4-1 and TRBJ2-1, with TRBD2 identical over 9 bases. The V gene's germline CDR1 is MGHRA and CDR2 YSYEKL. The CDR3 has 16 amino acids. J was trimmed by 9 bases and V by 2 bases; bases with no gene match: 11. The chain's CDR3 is CASSQFAQLGLAEQFF. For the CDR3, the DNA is TGCGCCAGCAGCCAATTCGCCCAATTGGGACTAGCTGAGCAGTTCTTC.

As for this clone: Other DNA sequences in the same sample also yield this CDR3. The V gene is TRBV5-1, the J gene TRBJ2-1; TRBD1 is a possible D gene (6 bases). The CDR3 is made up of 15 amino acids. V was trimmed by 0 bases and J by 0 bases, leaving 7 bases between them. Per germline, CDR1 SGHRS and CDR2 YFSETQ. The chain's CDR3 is CASSLVTGSYNEQFF. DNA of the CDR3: TGCGCCAGCAGCTTGGTGACAGGCTCCTACAATGAGCAGTTCTTC.

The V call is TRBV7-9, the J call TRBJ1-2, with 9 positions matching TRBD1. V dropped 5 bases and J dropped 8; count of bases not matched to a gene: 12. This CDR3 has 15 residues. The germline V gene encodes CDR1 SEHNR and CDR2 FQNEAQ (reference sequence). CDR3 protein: CASSANRGQETGYTF. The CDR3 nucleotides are TGTGCCAGCAGCGCGAACAGGGGGCAGGAGACCGGCTACACCTTC. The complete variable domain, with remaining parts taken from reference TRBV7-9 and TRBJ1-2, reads DTGVSQNPRHKITKRGQNVTFRCDPISEHNRLYWYRQTLGQGPEFLTYFQNEAQLEKSRLLSDRFSAERPKGSFSTLEIQRTEQGDSAMYLCASSANRGQETGYTFGSGTRLTVV.

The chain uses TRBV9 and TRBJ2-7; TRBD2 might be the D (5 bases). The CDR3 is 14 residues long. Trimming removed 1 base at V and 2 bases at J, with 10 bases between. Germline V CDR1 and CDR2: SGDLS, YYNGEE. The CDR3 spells CASSVTAATYEQYF. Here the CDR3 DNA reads TGTGCCAGCAGCGTAACAGCGGCTACCTACGAGCAGTACTTC.

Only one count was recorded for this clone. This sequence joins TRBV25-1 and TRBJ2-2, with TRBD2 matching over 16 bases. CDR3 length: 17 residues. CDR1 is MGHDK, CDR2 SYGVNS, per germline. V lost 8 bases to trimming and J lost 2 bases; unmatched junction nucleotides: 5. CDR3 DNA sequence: TGTGCCAGCCGAGGGACTAGCGGGAGGGCCAACACCGGGGAGCTGTTTTTT. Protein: CASRGTSGRANTGELFF.